One sample yielded the 19 T cell receptor beta chains listed below, sequenced in a study of OX40 agonist ivuxolimab in advanced cancers. Data came from immunoSEQ multiplex PCR; TCRdb stores just in-frame clones and leaves some out. The sample yields more than 20,000 clones, around 82% seen once. This material consisted of CD4+ or CD8+ T cells sorted from blood, taken in a trial of the OX40 agonist ivuxolimab. All receptors derive from an adult with an advanced solid tumor such as melanoma, head and neck, liver or kidney cancer.

The V and J genes are TRBV19 and TRBJ1-2; 7 bases map to TRBD1. This CDR3 spans 13 amino acids. The J segment lost 2 bases and the V segment lost 7 bases, leaving 4 bases of the junction unmatched. Germline V gene lookup returns CDR1 LNHDA and CDR2 SQIVND (reference sequence). CDR3 region: CASTQQGNYGYTF. CDR3 coding DNA: TGTGCCAGTACCCAACAGGGGAACTATGGCTACACCTTC.

The chain carries TRBV27 and TRBJ1-3, with D maybe TRBD1 (6 bases). Between the trimmed V and J ends, which lost 2 bases and 4 bases, there was a span of 12 bases. The CDR3 contains 15 residues. Germline values: CDR1 MNHEY, CDR2 SMNVEV (reference sequence). The CDR3 is CASSLNRVPGNTIYF. The DNA for the CDR3 is TGTGCCAGCAGTTTAAACAGGGTCCCGGGAAACACCATATATTTT.

This clone was observed a few times. The chain carries TRBV7-6 and TRBJ1-5; 9 positions match TRBD1. The trim removed 5 bases at V and 6 bases at J, leaving 2 bases unmatched. The CDR3 covers 13 residues. The V gene's germline CDR1 is SGHVS and CDR2 FNYEAQ. In DNA, the CDR3 is TGTGCCAGCAGCGTGGGACAGGGTCAGCCCCAGCATTTT. Amino acid sequence: CASSVGQGQPQHF.

V is TRBV6-5 and J is TRBJ1-2; tentatively, D is TRBD1 (5 bases). This CDR3 contains 12 residues. Germline V lookup: CDR1 MNHEY, CDR2 SVGAGI. V gave up 7 bases and J gave up 8 bases, with 14 bases separating them. The CDR3 DNA sequence: TGTGCCAGCACCAGCCAGGGAACAGGCTACACCTTC. Protein: CASTSQGTGYTF.

The gene calls are TRBV5-4 and TRBJ1-1; D is undetermined. The CDR3 covers 15 residues. The germline gives CDR1 SGHNT, CDR2 YYREEE (reference sequence). The V end was cut by 4 bases, the J end by 1 base, with 14 bases between. DNA for the CDR3: TGTGCCAGCAGCCCCCCGGGAGGCTCGAACACTGAAGCTTTCTTT. Translating it yields CASSPPGGSNTEAFF.

The chain joins TRBV7-2 to TRBJ2-3; 9 bases are a match to TRBD1. The J segment lost 2 bases and the V segment lost 0 bases, leaving 9 bases of the junction unmatched. CDR1 SGHTA and CDR2 FQGNSA come from the germline V gene. This CDR3 contains 18 residues. The CDR3 bases are TGTGCCAGCAGCTTAGCTGGGTTGGGACAGGGAAACACAGATACGCAGTATTTT. Translating it yields CASSLAGLGQGNTDTQYF.

The genes are TRBV5-6 and TRBJ1-3; D uncertain. The CDR3 spans 14 residues. Trimming removed 5 bases from V and 3 bases from J, with 12 bases in between. Germline V gene sequence: CDR1 SGHDT, CDR2 YYEEEE. The CDR3 protein is CASSVSYYGNTIYF. The CDR3 DNA reads TGTGCCAGCAGTGTTAGTTATTATGGAAACACCATATATTTT.

This clone was seen more than once but under ten times. This sequence joins TRBV4-1 and TRBJ1-5; 8 positions agree with TRBD1. Losses at the gene ends were 4 bases for V and 7 bases for J; bases not matched to a gene: 15. The CDR3 covers 17 residues. In germline, CDR1 is MGHRA, CDR2 YSYEKL. The CDR3 region has the DNA TGCGCCAGCAGCCCGGATGAGTTCGGGACAGGATGGCAGCCCCAGCATTTT. This codes for CASSPDEFGTGWQPQHF.

This clone occurred a few times. This chain connects TRBV7-9 to TRBJ2-2; D not resolved. The CDR3 sequence is 15 residues long. Germline CDR1 and CDR2: SEHNR and FQNEAQ (reference sequence). Trimming took off 6 bases at V and 2 bases at J, with 13 bases between the two ends. This CDR3 is CASRTGQKNTGELFF. The CDR3 DNA is TGTGCCAGCAGAACCGGTCAGAAAAACACCGGGGAGCTGTTTTTT.

V usage is TRBV6-4 and J usage is TRBJ1-2; a possible D gene is TRBD1 (6 bases). Trimming left V 2 bases short and J 4 bases short, with 11 bases between. The CDR3 spans 14 residues. The V gene's germline CDR1 is MRHNA and CDR2 SNTAGT. The CDR3 loop is CASSDTGAAYGYTF. In DNA form, the CDR3 reads TGTGCCAGCAGTGACACGGGGGCCGCCTATGGCTACACCTTC.

The rearrangement links TRBV25-1 to TRBJ2-7; the D gene is possibly TRBD2 (6 bases). Per the germline V gene, CDR1 is MGHDK and CDR2 is SYGVNS. This CDR3 is 12 amino acids long. V shed 3 bases and J shed 7 bases, with 10 bases lying between them. The CDR3 coding sequence is TGTGCCAGCAGTGAGGGACGGGGGGAGCAGTACTTC. Its translation is CASSEGRGEQYF.

The chain recombines TRBV15 with TRBJ1-1; D call uncertain. The CDR3 is 13 amino acids. Germline V CDR1 and CDR2: LNHNV, YYDKDF (reference sequence). Trimming took off 0 bases at V and 12 bases at J, with 14 bases between the two ends. CDR3 sequence: CATSRDMGMETFF. Here the CDR3 DNA reads TGTGCCACCAGCAGAGATATGGGGATGGAAACTTTCTTT.

This clone has a single count. V is TRBV7-6 and J is TRBJ2-5; perhaps TRBD2 as D (5 bases). The CDR3 spans 11 residues. Trimming shortened V by 5 bases and J by 5 bases, and 6 bases separated the two germline ends. Germline CDR1 reads SGHVS; CDR2 reads FNYEAQ. As DNA, the CDR3 is TGTGCCAGCAGCCGAGGGGAGACCCAGTACTTC. This encodes CASSRGETQYF. Variable domain in full (rest from reference TRBV7-6 and TRBJ2-5): GAGVSQSPRYKVTKRGQDVALRCDPISGHVSLYWYRQALGQGPEFLTYFNYEAQQDKSGLPNDRFSAERPEGSISTLTIQRTEQRDSAMYRCASSRGETQYFGPGTRLLVL.

The chain has TRBV19 and TRBJ1-4; 7 bases are a match to TRBD1. This CDR3 is built from 14 residues. V lost 6 bases and J lost 8; bases outside the gene matches: 9. Germline-derived CDR1 and CDR2 are LNHDA and SQIVND (reference sequence). The CDR3 nucleotides are TGTGCCAGTAGCCCCGGGACAGCGCGAGAAAAACTGTTTTTT. It specifies CASSPGTAREKLFF. The whole variable domain, filled in from reference TRBV19 and TRBJ1-4, reads DGGITQSPKYLFRKEGQNVTLSCEQNLNHDAMYWYRQDPGQGLRLIYYSQIVNDFQKGDIAEGYSVSREKKESFPLTVTSAQKNPTAFYLCASSPGTAREKLFFGSGTQLSVL.

This clone was counted only a few times. This same CDR3 is encoded by further DNA sequences in the sample. V is TRBV7-3 and J is TRBJ1-1; 8 bases agree with TRBD1. The CDR3 contains 14 residues. After removal of 2 bases from V and 5 bases from J, the junction contained 4 bases not matched to a gene. CDR1 is SGHTA and CDR2 is FQGTGA in the germline V gene. This CDR3 is CASSLGTGRTEAFF. The DNA for the CDR3 is TGTGCCAGCAGCTTAGGGACAGGACGGACTGAAGCTTTCTTT.

The chain is built from TRBV19 and TRBJ2-3; either TRBD1 or TRBD2 may fit D (5 bases each). Per germline, CDR1 LNHDA and CDR2 SQIVND (reference sequence). The CDR3 consists of 15 residues. V was trimmed by 0 bases and J by 2 bases, leaving 9 bases between them. The chain's CDR3 is CASSIEGTPTDTQYF. CDR3 DNA: TGTGCCAGTAGTATAGAGGGGACCCCCACAGATACGCAGTATTTT.

The chain employs TRBV5-1 and TRBJ2-1; a possible D gene is TRBD1 (7 bases). The germline gives CDR1 SGHRS, CDR2 YFSETQ. Deletions cut 4 bases from V and 0 bases from J, with 14 bases between. The CDR3 runs 16 residues. The CDR3 region has the DNA TGCGCCAGCAGCCCCCAGGGGGGTTTCTCCTACAATGAGCAGTTCTTC. As protein: CASSPQGGFSYNEQFF.

This clone came up once. The chain combines TRBV5-1 with TRBJ2-5; D gene uncertain. The CDR3 has 15 amino acids. The V gene's germline CDR1 is SGHRS and CDR2 YFSETQ. With 0 bases removed from V and 2 bases from J, the gap between germline ends came to 11 bases. The DNA of the CDR3 is TGCGCCAGCAGCTTGGGGGCGGACGGGCAAGAGACCCAGTACTTC. It is translated as CASSLGADGQETQYF.

This rearrangement joins TRBV11-1 to TRBJ2-7; no clear D. V lost 5 bases to trimming and J lost 0 bases, with 11 bases between them. Per germline, CDR1 SGHAT and CDR2 FQDESV (reference sequence). This CDR3 comprises 14 residues. In DNA form, the CDR3 reads TGTGCCAGCAGCACGGCAGGTATCTCCTACGAGCAGTACTTC. Protein: CASSTAGISYEQYF.